This T cell receptor beta chain is from a study of blood T cell repertoires in COVID-19. Across the whole study: Collection of acute and convalescent COVID-19 samples took place in the United States, Italy and Spain.

The CDR3 consists of 13 residues. Germline CDR1 reads MGHDK; CDR2 reads SYGVNS. V dropped 6 bases and J dropped 6; count of bases not matched to a gene: 6. Original processing notes: Reference gene primer amplification gave estimated nucleated cell counts. Produced via immunoSEQ multiplex PCR; TCRdb's table is partial and in-frame only. D and trimming come from the DNA, and the V and J calls and clone size come from that table. This sample has almost 250,000 clones; about 89% occur once, and the top ten carry roughly 3.7%. The genes are TRBV25-1 and TRBJ1-2; 8 positions agree with TRBD1. What was sequenced was PBMCs or T cells enriched from blood (not recorded which). This receptor was taken from a woman in her 30s who had recovered from COVID-19. The CDR3 sequence: CASSPRQGNGYTF. The DNA of the CDR3 is TGTGCCAGCAGCCCCAGACAGGGGAATGGCTACACCTTC.